This T cell receptor beta chain was found in a study of T cells after posttransplantation cyclophosphamide. The protocol was immunoSEQ multiplex PCR, while the TCRdb copy is restricted to in-frame clones and leaves out a portion. Among 13,000 to 15,000 clones listed, about four fifths were seen once. The source material was memory CD4+ T cells sorted from PBMCs. This TCR came from a man aged 45-65 years.

The CDR3 reads CASSDSRDRPYEQYF. The CDR3 nucleotides are TGCGCCAGCAGTGACTCCCGGGACAGGCCCTACGAGCAGTACTTC. The J gene is TRBJ2-7, the V gene TRBV10-1; 8 bases are a match to TRBD1. The length of the CDR3 is 15 residues. Germline V gene lookup returns CDR1 WNHNN and CDR2 SYGVQD (reference sequence). V shed 3 bases and J 2 bases; nucleotides not matched to a gene: 6.